These 8 T cell receptor beta chains were sequenced from one sample in a study of shared clonotypes between healthy human individuals. Clones were sequenced by immunoSEQ multiplex PCR, and TCRdb holds only the in-frame ones, with some missing. Among under 650,000 clones listed, 90% to 96% were seen once. The source material was naive CD4+ T cells sorted from blood. The subset here: CD45RA+ positively selected. The origin of the receptors is a woman aged 25-40 years in good health.

This chain connects TRBV27 to TRBJ1-2; no firm D call. Germline V gene sequence: CDR1 MNHEY, CDR2 SMNVEV (reference sequence). The CDR3 is 15 amino acids. Between the trimmed V and J ends, which lost 0 bases and 6 bases, there was a span of 14 bases. The DNA for the CDR3 is TGTGCCAGCAGTTTATCGTTGGGCACAAGTAATGGCTACACCTTC. Residues: CASSLSLGTSNGYTF.

The chain joins TRBV5-6 to TRBJ2-7; the D gene is possibly TRBD2 (5 bases). Germline V gene data show CDR1 as SGHDT and CDR2 as YYEEEE. V was pared by 7 bases and J by 1 base, with 12 bases between. There are 13 residues in the CDR3. The CDR3 DNA reads as TGTGCCAGCCGGAAATCGGGATCCTACGAGCAGTACTTC. Amino acid sequence: CASRKSGSYEQYF. The full variable domain, completed using reference TRBV5-6 and TRBJ2-7, is DAGVTQSPTHLIKTRGQQVTLRCSPKSGHDTVSWYQQALGQGPQFIFQYYEEEERQRGNFPDRFSGHQFPNYSSELNVNALLLGDSALYLCASRKSGSYEQYFGPGTRLTVT.

CDR3 coding DNA: TGTGCCAGCAGTCCACAGGGGGGGGACACTGAAGCTTTCTTT. Its protein product is CASSPQGGDTEAFF. The chain uses TRBV2 and TRBJ1-1; 8 bases match TRBD1. The CDR3 extends over 14 amino acids. The ends lost 5 bases at V and 3 bases at J; junction bases unmatched: 5. Germline CDR1 SNHLY, CDR2 FYNNEI.

The chain recombines TRBV5-1 with TRBJ2-7, with 7 nucleotides matching TRBD1. Germline trimming cut 0 bases from V and 7 bases from J; bases unmatched to any gene: 13. The CDR3 sequence is 16 residues long. Germline lookup yields CDR1 SGHRS and CDR2 YFSETQ. The chain's CDR3 is CASSLGPTGRVREQYF. CDR3 coding DNA: TGCGCCAGCAGCTTGGGGCCGACAGGGCGGGTAAGGGAGCAGTACTTC.

This clone was found once. V is TRBV19 and J is TRBJ2-7; D is unresolved. This CDR3 has 14 residues. Germline CDR1 is LNHDA and CDR2 is SQIVND (reference sequence). V was clipped by 2 bases and J by 0 bases, with 8 bases between them. The chain's CDR3 is CASSISASSYEQYF. CDR3 nucleotide sequence: TGTGCCAGTAGTATATCGGCGAGCTCCTACGAGCAGTACTTC.

This rearrangement joins TRBV2 to TRBJ2-3; the D gene is possibly TRBD1 (6 bases). V was shortened by 6 bases and J by 0 bases, with 10 bases between the two germline ends. The CDR3 is 14 residues long. The germline V gene has CDR1 SNHLY and CDR2 FYNNEI. CDR3 bases: TGTGCCAGCAGAGGACAGCCTAGCACAGATACGCAGTATTTT. Translating gives CASRGQPSTDTQYF. The full variable domain, completed using reference TRBV2 and TRBJ2-3, is EPEVTQTPSHQVTQMGQEVILRCVPISNHLYFYWYRQILGQKVEFLVSFYNNEISEKSEIFDDQFSVERPDGSNFTLKIRSTKLEDSAMYFCASRGQPSTDTQYFGPGTRLTVL.

The chain couples TRBV28 to TRBJ1-1, with D perhaps TRBD1 (6 bases). CDR3 length: 14 residues. With 2 bases removed from V and 5 bases from J, the gap between germline ends came to 12 bases. Germline lookup yields CDR1 MDHEN and CDR2 SYDVKM. CDR3 in amino acids: CASSLDLRGTEAFF. The CDR3 DNA sequence: TGTGCCAGCAGTTTAGATCTGAGGGGGACTGAAGCTTTCTTT.

This sequence joins TRBV9 and TRBJ1-2, with a possible D match to TRBD1 (5 bases). Trimming pared 3 bases from V and 5 bases from J, leaving 14 bases between. This CDR3 contains 14 residues. Germline CDR1 and CDR2: SGDLS and YYNGEE. The CDR3 is CASSALGGPYGYTF. Written as DNA, the CDR3 is TGTGCCAGCAGCGCCCTCGGGGGTCCTTATGGCTACACCTTC. Full variable domain (missing parts from reference TRBV9 and TRBJ1-2): DSGVTQTPKHLITATGQRVTLRCSPRSGDLSVYWYQQSLDQGLQFLIQYYNGEERAKGNILERFSAQQFPDLHSELNLSSLELGDSALYFCASSALGGPYGYTFGSGTRLTVV.